This record covers a single T cell receptor beta chain. Its cognate antigen is unknown. V was clipped by 1 base and J by 6 bases, with 25 bases between them. This CDR3 contains 19 residues. Germline loops: CDR1 LNHDA, CDR2 SQIVND (reference sequence). The data derive from a study of cytomegalovirus exposure and HLA in healthy donors. Study results and caveats: The listing of 150 to 200 TCR beta chains classed them as cytomegalovirus-associated. Information on immune exposure was restricted to one variable (CMV serostatus). Equally common other TCR beta chains were less clonally expanded than HLA-associated ones, a later analysis found. There were reportedly fewer N-insertions in an Asian-associated ancestry cluster than the roughly 670-donor mean, in a later analysis.

PCR primers comprised 60 Vbeta and 13 Jbeta primers. The table came from immunoSEQ multiplex PCR; TCRdb's copy has only in-frame clones and leaves some out. Of 110,000 to 150,000 clones listed, roughly 78% are singletons. The chain employs TRBV19 and TRBJ2-1; TRBD2 is a possible D gene (7 bases). The sample was PBMCs. The TCR comes from a man between 25 and 39 years old in good health and CMV-seronegative. As DNA, the CDR3 is TGTGCCAGTAGTATAGCCTCCAAGGTTGGGGGGGCGCAGGGCAATGAGCAGTTCTTC. Translation gives CASSIASKVGGAQGNEQFF.